This T cell receptor (beta chain) was sequenced in a study of vaccination effects on CD4 cells after COVID-19. The V end was cut by 6 bases, the J end by 2 bases, with 14 bases between. CDR3 length: 14 residues. Looked up from germline, CDR1 is MNHEY and CDR2 is SVGAGI. Some clones are missing from TCRdb's copy, which holds only in-frame ones; the method was immunoSEQ multiplex PCR. Of 40,000 to 50,000 clones listed, around 68% were seen once; the top ten hold approximately 24%. After expansion with viral peptide pools in the ViraFEST assay, antigen-specific CD4+ T cells were sequenced. Cultured cells yielded isolated CD4+ T cells after nine to ten days. Among the vaccine recipients, none had a prior SARS-CoV-2 infection, and nucleocapsid antibodies were negative. Wells of some 1.9 million PBMC each were grown with around 10 IU/ml IL-2 and roughly 9.2 ug/ml peptides. This clone was seen only a few times. The antigen is not known.

Specimen: CD4+ T cells from PBMCs cultured with HCoV-OC43 spike peptides, collected before COVID-19 vaccination. Subset noted: HCoV-OC43 spike overlapping peptide pool stimulation. This TCR was recovered from a human donor who received a COVID-19 vaccine. The chain links TRBV6-5 to TRBJ2-7; a weak D match, TRBD2 (5 bases). Here the CDR3 reads CASSSRGHTYEQYF. CDR3 in DNA: TGTGCCAGCAGCAGCCGGGGTCATACCTACGAGCAGTACTTC.